The rows below give T cell receptor beta chains drawn from one sample of a study of blood T cell repertoires in COVID-19. Produced via immunoSEQ multiplex PCR; TCRdb's table is partial and in-frame only. This sample has about 370,000 clones; 85% to 90% occur once, and the top ten carry 5% to 8.5%. Sequencing was performed on peripheral blood. Every receptor here comes from a man younger than 35 with active or convalescent COVID-19. Both conserved end residues are part of each CDR3. The D gene is left open where the match is weak. Part of the rows lack a size; the others show once, few, many or a class for expanded clones.

size | J | V | D | DNA | CDR3
. | TRBJ2-2 | TRBV10-3 | . | TGTGCCATCAGTGAGGGAACTAATAAAGAGCTGTTTTTT | CAISEGTNKELFF
. | TRBJ1-2 | TRBV6-5 | . | TGTGCCAGCAGTTTCCAACGGAGCGCTAACTATGGCTACACCTTC | CASSFQRSANYGYTF
. | TRBJ1-5 | TRBV6-5 | TRBD1 | TGTGCCAGCAGCCCGGGGACAGGGGGTATCCAGCCCCAGCATTTT | CASSPGTGGIQPQHF
. | TRBJ2-5 | TRBV15 | TRBD2 | TGTGCCACCAGCAGAGTAGTTGGCGGGGGGTCCAAACAAGAGACCCAGTACTTC | CATSRVVGGGSKQETQYF
. | TRBJ1-1 | TRBV19 | . | TGTGCCAGTAATCCCGGGGGGTCATTCACTGAAGCTTTCTTT | CASNPGGSFTEAFF
. | TRBJ1-3 | TRBV30 | . | TGTGCCTGGAAAGCGAAACTCTCTGGAAACACCATATATTTT | CAWKAKLSGNTIYF
once | TRBJ1-2 | TRBV5-1 | . | TGCGCCAGCAGCTTGGATTGGGGGCCCGATGGCTACACCTTC | CASSLDWGPDGYTF
. | TRBJ2-3 | TRBV28 | . | TGTGCCAGCAGCACCCAGACTAGAGGCACAGATACGCAGTATTTT | CASSTQTRGTDTQYF
. | TRBJ1-1 | TRBV28 | TRBD1 | TGTGCCAGCAGTACGACAGGGGGCCTGGGCACTGAAGCTTTCTTT | CASSTTGGLGTEAFF
. | TRBJ2-1 | TRBV4-3 | TRBD2 | TGCGCCAGCAGCCAAGAGGGACTAGCGGGAGCCAATGAGCAGTTCTTC | CASSQEGLAGANEQFF
. | TRBJ1-5 | TRBV27 | . | TGTGCCAGCAGCCTCCAGGGGAGTCAGCCCCAGCATTTT | CASSLQGSQPQHF
. | TRBJ2-7 | TRBV29-1 | TRBD1 | TGCAGCGCCGGTGGGACAGGGGCCTACGAGCAGTACTTC | CSAGGTGAYEQYF
. | TRBJ2-1 | TRBV10-3 | TRBD1 | TGTGCCATCGGGACAGACGACTACAATGAGCAGTTCTTC | CAIGTDDYNEQFF
. | TRBJ1-3 | TRBV7-2 | . | TGTGCCAGCAGCTTAACGGGGATCTCTGGAAACACCATATATTTT | CASSLTGISGNTIYF
. | TRBJ1-1 | TRBV5-1 | . | TGCGCCAGCAGCTTGGATGTGGGGCTGGGAGCTTTCTTT | CASSLDVGLGAFF
. | TRBJ2-2 | TRBV7-2 | TRBD2 | TGTGCCAGCAGCTTGCGGGGGTCGAACACCGGGGAGCTGTTTTTT | CASSLRGSNTGELFF
. | TRBJ2-1 | TRBV6-5 | TRBD1 | TGTGCCAGCACCCGGGACAGGGGGTTGAATGAGCAGTTCTTC | CASTRDRGLNEQFF
. | TRBJ2-7 | TRBV6-5 | . | TGTGCCAGCACGGGGACAACCACCTACGAGCAGTACTTC | CASTGTTTYEQYF
once | TRBJ1-1 | TRBV11-3 | . | TGTGCCAGCAGCTTATCCCACGGGGTTGCTGAAGCTTTCTTT | CASSLSHGVAEAFF
. | TRBJ2-3 | TRBV7-9 | . | TGTGCCAGCAGCTCGGTAATAGATACGCAGTATTTT | CASSSVIDTQYF
. | TRBJ1-6 | TRBV7-9 | TRBD1 | TGTGCCGTAAGGGGGCTCGGTTCACCCCTCCACTTT | CAVRGLGSPLHF
. | TRBJ2-7 | TRBV4-1 | TRBD2 | TGCGCCAGCAGCCCCCTAGCGGGGGCGGCCGAGCAGTACTTC | CASSPLAGAAEQYF
. | TRBJ1-2 | TRBV19 | TRBD1 | TGTGCCAGTAGTATAGTTGGGCCTACAGGGGACGGCTATGGCTACACCTTC | CASSIVGPTGDGYGYTF
. | TRBJ2-7 | TRBV19 | TRBD1 | TGTGCCAGTAGTCCCGGGACAGTTTTCTACGAGCAGTACTTC | CASSPGTVFYEQYF
. | TRBJ2-7 | TRBV4-1 | . | TGCGCCAGCAGCCAAGTAACGGGGGGCCTCTACGAGCAGTACTTC | CASSQVTGGLYEQYF
. | TRBJ2-1 | TRBV4-1 | . | TGCGCCAGCAGCCAAGGCCCCCTTACAGGATACAATGAGCAGTTCTTC | CASSQGPLTGYNEQFF
. | TRBJ2-1 | TRBV7-9 | . | TGTGCCAGCACCGTCGGAGGGCACAATGAGCAGTTCTTC | CASTVGGHNEQFF
once | TRBJ2-7 | TRBV6-2/TRBV6-3 | . | TGTGCCAGCAGCCCGGACTTACCCTACTCCTACGAGCAGTACTTC | CASSPDLPYSYEQYF
. | TRBJ1-4 | TRBV9 | . | TGTGCCAGCAGCACCCGCCAGGGGACTAATGAAAAACTGTTTTTT | CASSTRQGTNEKLFF
. | TRBJ2-7 | TRBV5-1 | TRBD2 | TGCGCCAGCAGCTTCGATTTGTATCGGGAGGGCTACGAGCAGTACTTC | CASSFDLYREGYEQYF
. | TRBJ2-2 | TRBV6-6 | TRBD1 | TGTGCCAGCAGTGACAGGGGGCGGGGGGAGCTGTTTTTT | CASSDRGRGELFF
. | TRBJ2-4 | TRBV2 | . | TGTGCCAGCAGCCAAGCCCGACTAGCCAAAAACATTCAGTACTTC | CASSQARLAKNIQYF
. | TRBJ1-4 | TRBV4-2 | . | TGTGCCAGCAGCCAAACTCTTAGTCATCGGGGGTGTTTTTTT | CASSQTLSHRGCFF
. | TRBJ1-1 | TRBV6-2/TRBV6-3 | . | TGTGCCAGCAGTTCCGGGTTGAACACTGAAGCTTTCTTT | CASSSGLNTEAFF
. | TRBJ1-2 | TRBV2 | . | TGTGCCAGCACCGGGGGGGGCTACACCTTC | CASTGGGYTF
. | TRBJ2-2 | TRBV7-8 | . | TGTGCCAGCAGCTTAGCGTGGCAGGCCATCACCGGGGAGCTGTTTTTT | CASSLAWQAITGELFF
. | TRBJ2-2 | TRBV7-8 | . | TGTGCCAGCAGCTTAGTCCCAGCGCTCGCGAACACCGGGGAGCTGTTTTTT | CASSLVPALANTGELFF
. | TRBJ1-2 | TRBV12-3/TRBV12-4 | . | TGTGCCAGCAGTCCGGGTAGTTTCTATGGCTACACCTTC | CASSPGSFYGYTF
. | TRBJ1-2 | TRBV6-4 | . | TGTGCCAGCAGCGCCGGAGAGGCTAATGGCTACACCTTC | CASSAGEANGYTF
. | TRBJ2-5 | TRBV11-2 | TRBD2 | TGTGCCAGCAGCTACGGACTAGCTCAGTACCAAGAGACCCAGTACTTC | CASSYGLAQYQETQYF
. | TRBJ1-2 | TRBV21-1 | . | TGTGCCAGCAGCATCGTCTCCCTCAGAAGCGTACCCGCTAACTATGGCTACACCTTC | CASSIVSLRSVPANYGYTF
. | TRBJ2-1 | TRBV19 | TRBD2 | TGTGCCAGTAGACCTAGCGGGAGCTACAATGAGCAGTTCTTC | CASRPSGSYNEQFF
. | TRBJ2-3 | TRBV21-1 | . | TGTGCCAGCAGTATTCGGACTAGCGGAGACCCGTATTTT | CASSIRTSGDPYF
. | TRBJ1-4 | TRBV7-9 | . | TGTGCCAGCAGCTACAGGGCCGCAACTAATGAAAAACTGTTTTTT | CASSYRAATNEKLFF
. | TRBJ1-1 | TRBV28 | . | TGTGCCAGCAGCTCCGGGCACGGGATTGAAGCTTTCTTT | CASSSGHGIEAFF
. | TRBJ1-2 | TRBV28 | . | TGTGCCAGCAGTGGGCCGGGACACTTGTCTGATGGCTACACCTTC | CASSGPGHLSDGYTF
. | TRBJ2-7 | TRBV12-3/TRBV12-4 | . | TGTGCCAGCGGGCCAGGGGCTTACGAGCAGTACTTC | CASGPGAYEQYF
. | TRBJ2-7 | TRBV9 | TRBD1 | TGTGCCAGCAGCGCCGGGACAGGGGGCTACGAGCAGTACTTC | CASSAGTGGYEQYF
. | TRBJ2-7 | TRBV4-2 | TRBD1 | TGTGCCAGCAGCCATCGGGACAGTCCGAAGGACTACGAGCAGTACTTC | CASSHRDSPKDYEQYF
once | TRBJ1-6 | TRBV13 | . | TGTGCCAGCAGCACCGGGGGGCAAGGTTCACCCCTCCACTTT | CASSTGGQGSPLHF
. | TRBJ2-1 | TRBV3-1/TRBV3-2 | TRBD2 | TGTGCCAGCAGCCAAGATCGTGGACTAGCGGGAAACAATGAGCAGTTCTTC | CASSQDRGLAGNNEQFF
. | TRBJ2-1 | TRBV21-1 | . | TGTGCCAGCAGCCGGGAGGGGCTAGCGGGAGACAATGAGCAGTTCTTC | CASSREGLAGDNEQFF
. | TRBJ2-2 | TRBV29-1 | TRBD1 | TGCAGCGCCAAATTTGGGACAGGGGGCGTCGGGGAGCTGTTTTTT | CSAKFGTGGVGELFF
. | TRBJ1-4 | TRBV6-5 | . | TGTGCCACATCATATCGGGGAACAACTAATGAAAAACTGTTTTTT | CATSYRGTTNEKLFF
. | TRBJ1-1 | TRBV7-9 | . | TGTGCCAGCAGCCTCGACAGGTCCACTATGAACACTGAAGCTTTCTTT | CASSLDRSTMNTEAFF
once | TRBJ2-3 | TRBV19 | . | TGTGCCAGTAGTAGCCCTTTGAGGCCAGATACGCAGTATTTT | CASSSPLRPDTQYF
. | TRBJ1-3 | TRBV11-2 | TRBD1 | TGTGCCAGCAGCTTGACAGGGGTGAAGGCTGGAAACACCATATATTTT | CASSLTGVKAGNTIYF
. | TRBJ2-1 | TRBV6-1 | TRBD1 | TGTGCCAGCAGTCAAGCCGGGACAGGGAACAATGAGCAGTTCTTC | CASSQAGTGNNEQFF
. | TRBJ1-2 | TRBV27 | . | TGTGCCAGCAGTTACCGACTGACAGGACCGAATGGCTACACCTTC | CASSYRLTGPNGYTF
. | TRBJ1-2 | TRBV19 | TRBD1 | TGTGCCAGTACGCGGGGACAGGGCTATGGCTACACCTTC | CASTRGQGYGYTF